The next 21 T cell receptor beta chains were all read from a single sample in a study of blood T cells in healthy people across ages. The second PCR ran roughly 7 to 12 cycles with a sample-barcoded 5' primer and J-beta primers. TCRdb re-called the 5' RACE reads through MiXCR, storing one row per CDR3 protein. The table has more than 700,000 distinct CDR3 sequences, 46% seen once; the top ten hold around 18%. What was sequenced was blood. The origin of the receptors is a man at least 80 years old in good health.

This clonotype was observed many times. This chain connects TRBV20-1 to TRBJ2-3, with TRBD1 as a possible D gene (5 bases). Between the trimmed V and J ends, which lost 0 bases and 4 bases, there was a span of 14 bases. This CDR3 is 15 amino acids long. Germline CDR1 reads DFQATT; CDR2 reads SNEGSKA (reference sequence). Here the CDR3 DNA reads TGCAGTGCTAGAGATGGGGCGGTGGGCCCAGATACGCAGTATTTT. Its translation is CSARDGAVGPDTQYF.

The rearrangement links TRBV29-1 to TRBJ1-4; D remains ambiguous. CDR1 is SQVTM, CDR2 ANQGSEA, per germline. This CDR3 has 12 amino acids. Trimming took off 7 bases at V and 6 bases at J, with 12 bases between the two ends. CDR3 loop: CSGGKVDEKLFF. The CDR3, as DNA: TGCAGCGGAGGGAAGGTAGATGAAAAACTGTTTTTT.

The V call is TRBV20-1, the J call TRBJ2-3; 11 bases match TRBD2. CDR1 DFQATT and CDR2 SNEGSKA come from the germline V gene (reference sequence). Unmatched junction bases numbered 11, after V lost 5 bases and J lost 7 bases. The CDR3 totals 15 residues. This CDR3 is CSARSVTSGEYTQYF. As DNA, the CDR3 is TGCAGTGCTCGCTCAGTGACTAGCGGGGAGTATACGCAGTATTTT.

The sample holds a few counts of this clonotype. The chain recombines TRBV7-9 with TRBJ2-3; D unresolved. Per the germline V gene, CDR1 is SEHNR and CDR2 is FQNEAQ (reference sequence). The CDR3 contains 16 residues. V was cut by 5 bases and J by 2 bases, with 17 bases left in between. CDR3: CASSPVMLGLTDTQYF. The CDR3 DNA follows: TGTGCCAGCAGCCCCGTCATGTTAGGGCTCACAGATACGCAGTATTTT.

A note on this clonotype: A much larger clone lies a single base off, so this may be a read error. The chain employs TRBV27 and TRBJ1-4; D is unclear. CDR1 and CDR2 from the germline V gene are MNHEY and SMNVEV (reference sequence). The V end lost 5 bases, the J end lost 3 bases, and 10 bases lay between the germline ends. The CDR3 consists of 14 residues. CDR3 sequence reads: CASSRDAANEKLFF. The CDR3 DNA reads TGTGCCAGCAGTCGGGATGCGGCTAATGAAAAACTGTTTTTT.

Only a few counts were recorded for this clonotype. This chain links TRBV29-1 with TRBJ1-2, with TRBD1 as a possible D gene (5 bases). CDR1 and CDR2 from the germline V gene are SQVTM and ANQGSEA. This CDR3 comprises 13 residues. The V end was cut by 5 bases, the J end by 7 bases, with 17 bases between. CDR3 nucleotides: TGCAGCGTTAGACCCGGCAGGGTCGGTGGCTACACCTTC. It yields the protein CSVRPGRVGGYTF.

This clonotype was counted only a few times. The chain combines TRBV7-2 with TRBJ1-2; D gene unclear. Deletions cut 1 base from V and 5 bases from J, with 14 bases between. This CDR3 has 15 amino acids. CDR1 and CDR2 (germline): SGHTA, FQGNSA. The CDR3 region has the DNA TGTGCCAGCAGCTTAGGATCCCAGAACCATTATGGCTACACCTTC. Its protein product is CASSLGSQNHYGYTF.

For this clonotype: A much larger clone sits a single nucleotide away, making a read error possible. The CDR3 nucleotides are TGCAGCGGTAGCGGGAACGCCTACAATGAGCAGTACTTC. It translates to CSGSGNAYNEQYF. The V call is TRBV29-1, the J call TRBJ2-1, with TRBD2 matching 8 bases. The J call is in doubt because the DNA end fits TRBJ2-7 better. The CDR3 length is 13 residues. Germline V gene sequence: CDR1 SQVTM, CDR2 ANQGSEA.

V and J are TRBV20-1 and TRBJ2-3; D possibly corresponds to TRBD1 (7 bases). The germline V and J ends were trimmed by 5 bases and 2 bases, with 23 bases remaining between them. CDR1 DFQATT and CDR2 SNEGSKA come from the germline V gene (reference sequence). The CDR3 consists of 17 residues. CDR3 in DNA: TGCAGTGCTGGAGGAGAAACAGGGGCGGGACTCACAGATACGCAGTATTTT. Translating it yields CSAGGETGAGLTDTQYF.

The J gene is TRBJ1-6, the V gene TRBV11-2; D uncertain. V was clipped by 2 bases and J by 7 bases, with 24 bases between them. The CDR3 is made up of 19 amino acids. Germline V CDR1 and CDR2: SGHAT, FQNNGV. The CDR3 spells CASSLRRGKLGQDNSPLHF. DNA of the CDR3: TGTGCCAGCAGCTTACGCCGAGGAAAGTTAGGGCAGGACAATTCACCCCTCCACTTT.

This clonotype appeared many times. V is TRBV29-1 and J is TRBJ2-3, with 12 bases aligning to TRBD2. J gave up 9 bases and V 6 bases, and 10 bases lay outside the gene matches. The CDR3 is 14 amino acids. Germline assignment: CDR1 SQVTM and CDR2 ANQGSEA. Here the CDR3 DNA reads TGCAGCGTGGAATCTAGCGGGAGGGCCTTGACGCAGTATTTT. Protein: CSVESSGRALTQYF.

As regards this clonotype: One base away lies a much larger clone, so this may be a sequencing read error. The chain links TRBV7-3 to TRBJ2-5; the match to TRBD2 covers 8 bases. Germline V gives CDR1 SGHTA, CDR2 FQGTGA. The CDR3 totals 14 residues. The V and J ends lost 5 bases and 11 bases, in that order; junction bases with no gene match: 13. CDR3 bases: TGTGCCAGCAGCGCCGAGGGACTAGTTGGTGAGCAGTACTTC. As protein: CASSAEGLVGEQYF.

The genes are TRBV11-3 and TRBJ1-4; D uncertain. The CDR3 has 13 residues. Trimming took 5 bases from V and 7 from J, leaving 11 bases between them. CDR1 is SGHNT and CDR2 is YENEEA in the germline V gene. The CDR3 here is CASSMNLAEKLFF. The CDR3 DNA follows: TGTGCCAGCAGCATGAACCTCGCTGAAAAACTGTTTTTT.

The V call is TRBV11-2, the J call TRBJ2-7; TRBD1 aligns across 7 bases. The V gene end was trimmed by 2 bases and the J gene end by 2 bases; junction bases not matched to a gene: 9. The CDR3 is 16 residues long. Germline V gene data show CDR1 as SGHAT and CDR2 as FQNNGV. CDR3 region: CASSLLRTGTAYEQYF. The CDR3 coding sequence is TGTGCCAGCAGCTTATTAAGAACAGGGACAGCCTACGAGCAGTACTTC. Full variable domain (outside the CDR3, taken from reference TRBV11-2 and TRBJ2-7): EAGVAQSPRYKIIEKRQSVAFWCNPISGHATLYWYQQILGQGPKLLIQFQNNGVVDDSQLPKDRFSAERLKGVDSTLKIQPAKLEDSAVYLCASSLLRTGTAYEQYFGPGTRLTVT.

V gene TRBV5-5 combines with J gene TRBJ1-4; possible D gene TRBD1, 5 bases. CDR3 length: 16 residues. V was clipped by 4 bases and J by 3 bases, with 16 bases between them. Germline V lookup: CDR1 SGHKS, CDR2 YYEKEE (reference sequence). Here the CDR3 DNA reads TGTGCCAGCAGCGAGCCCCTTCGAGGGGCTAATGAAAAACTGTTTTTT. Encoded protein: CASSEPLRGANEKLFF.

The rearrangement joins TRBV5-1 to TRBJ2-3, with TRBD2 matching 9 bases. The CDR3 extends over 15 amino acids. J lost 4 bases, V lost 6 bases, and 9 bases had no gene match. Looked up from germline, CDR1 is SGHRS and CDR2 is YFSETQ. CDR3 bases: TGCGCCAGCAACCCCGGCGGGAGGGGGTCAGATACGCAGTATTTT. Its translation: CASNPGGRGSDTQYF.

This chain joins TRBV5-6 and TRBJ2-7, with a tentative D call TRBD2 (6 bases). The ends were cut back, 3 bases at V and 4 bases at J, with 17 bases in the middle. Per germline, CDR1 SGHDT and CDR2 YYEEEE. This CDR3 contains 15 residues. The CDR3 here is CASSSDGSGGYEQYF. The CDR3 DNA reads TGTGCCAGCAGCTCCGATGGGTCTGGGGGGTACGAGCAGTACTTC.

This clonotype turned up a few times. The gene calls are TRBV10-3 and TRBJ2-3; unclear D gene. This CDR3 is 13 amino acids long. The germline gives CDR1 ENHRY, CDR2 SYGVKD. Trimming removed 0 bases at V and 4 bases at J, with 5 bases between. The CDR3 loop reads CAISESGSDTQYF. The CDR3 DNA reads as TGTGCCATCAGTGAGTCGGGTTCAGATACGCAGTATTTT.

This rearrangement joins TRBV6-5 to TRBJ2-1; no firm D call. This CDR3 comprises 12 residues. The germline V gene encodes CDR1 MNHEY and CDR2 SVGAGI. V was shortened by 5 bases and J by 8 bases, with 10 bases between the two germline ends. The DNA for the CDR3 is TGTGCCAGCAGTGGACGGAATGATGAGCAGTTCTTC. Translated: CASSGRNDEQFF.

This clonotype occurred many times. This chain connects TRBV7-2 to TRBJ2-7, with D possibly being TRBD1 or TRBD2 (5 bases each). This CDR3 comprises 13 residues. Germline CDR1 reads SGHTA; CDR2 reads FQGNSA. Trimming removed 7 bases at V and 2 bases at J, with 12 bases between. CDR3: CASNWGWTYEQYF. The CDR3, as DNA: TGTGCCAGCAACTGGGGGTGGACCTACGAGCAGTACTTC.

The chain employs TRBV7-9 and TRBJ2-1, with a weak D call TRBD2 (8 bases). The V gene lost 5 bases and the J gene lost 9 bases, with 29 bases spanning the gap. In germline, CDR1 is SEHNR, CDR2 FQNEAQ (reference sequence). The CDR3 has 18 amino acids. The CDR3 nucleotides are TGTGCCAGCAGCCCCCGACAGGGAATAGCGGGAAAGTCCGGTGAGCAGTTCTTC. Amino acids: CASSPRQGIAGKSGEQFF.